The rows below give T cell receptor beta chains drawn from one sample of a study of T cells in Graves' hyperthyroidism and ophthalmopathy. TCRdb analysed the multiplex PCR reads with MiXCR anew, one entry per CDR3 protein. Among 300,000 to 450,000 distinct CDR3 sequences listed, roughly 15% were seen once. Material: blood. The source is a woman under 40 with Graves' ophthalmopathy. Each CDR3 is given with its conserved first and last residue.

V gene	J gene	CDR3 protein
TRBV6-1	TRBJ1-2	CAMREGFYGYTF
TRBV2	TRBJ2-3	CASNPGDTDTQYF
TRBV18	TRBJ2-7	CASSPYSSGGAPTYEQYF
TRBV20-1	TRBJ2-1	CSARGDRAYNEQFF
TRBV19	TRBJ1-5	CASTQGGQNQPQHF
TRBV10-3	TRBJ1-3	CAISVEVAGLSSSGNTIYF
TRBV7-9	TRBJ2-5	CASSLGVSTETQYF
TRBV12-5	TRBJ2-7	CASGENRVTYEQYF
TRBV27	TRBJ1-5	CASSFIPPGRRNQPQHF
TRBV12-3/TRBV12-4	TRBJ1-2	CASSLPSAGGYGYTF
TRBV24-1	TRBJ2-2	CATSDRANTGELFF
TRBV6-2/TRBV6-3	TRBJ2-1	CASSLGGIINEQFF
TRBV19	TRBJ2-2	CASSIGDRTGELFF
TRBV7-8	TRBJ2-7	CASSLGGFYEQYF
TRBV20-1	TRBJ1-3	CSAPYERDSGNTIYF
TRBV20-1	TRBJ2-3	CSARGTGRMSGSNTDTQYF
TRBV9	TRBJ1-2	CASSATGGGHYGYTF
TRBV6-1	TRBJ1-3	CASSTTGGFGNTIYF
TRBV20-1	TRBJ2-7	CSASHSGSSYEQYF
TRBV30	TRBJ2-3	CACLGGDTQYF
TRBV11-2	TRBJ1-2	CASRAEGTGGSYGYTF
TRBV10-3	TRBJ2-3	CAISPTSTDTQYF
TRBV18	TRBJ2-5	CASSPLDRGETQYF
TRBV29-1	TRBJ1-1	CSVTRRSGTTEAFF
TRBV4-1	TRBJ2-7	CASELDNYEQYF
TRBV20-1	TRBJ1-5	CSARKQGIINQPQHF
TRBV5-5	TRBJ1-5	CASSALPGQGALVNQPQHF
TRBV19	TRBJ1-1	CASSQPGGVRTEAFF
TRBV29-1	TRBJ1-1	CSVDKENTEAFF
TRBV6-1	TRBJ2-7	CASTGLAGTHEQYF
TRBV5-6	TRBJ2-7	CASSQEGSPSYEQYF
TRBV7-9	TRBJ1-1	CASSLTQGTTEAFF
TRBV11-2	TRBJ2-7	CASSDQGRTYEQYF
TRBV5-1	TRBJ2-1	CASSGPQGPGTQFF
TRBV5-8	TRBJ1-6	CASSSVQGANSPLHF
TRBV6-9	TRBJ1-5	CASSYGVGNQPQHF
TRBV6-1	TRBJ1-6	CASSSTLPGSSYNSPLHF
TRBV4-1	TRBJ1-1	CAGGGINTEAFF
TRBV9	TRBJ1-2	CASSVVSGYGYGYTF
TRBV27	TRBJ1-4	CASSHSATNGKLFF
TRBV12-3/TRBV12-4	TRBJ1-5	CASSFGQSGNQPQHF
TRBV28	TRBJ1-2	CATQSAGTGHGYGYTF
TRBV20-1	TRBJ1-5	CSARDRTNQPQHF
TRBV18	TRBJ1-1	CASSPAVIGLNTEAFF
TRBV11-2	TRBJ2-6	CASSLWFGGYSASGANVLTF
TRBV19	TRBJ2-1	CASSPGRQEQFF